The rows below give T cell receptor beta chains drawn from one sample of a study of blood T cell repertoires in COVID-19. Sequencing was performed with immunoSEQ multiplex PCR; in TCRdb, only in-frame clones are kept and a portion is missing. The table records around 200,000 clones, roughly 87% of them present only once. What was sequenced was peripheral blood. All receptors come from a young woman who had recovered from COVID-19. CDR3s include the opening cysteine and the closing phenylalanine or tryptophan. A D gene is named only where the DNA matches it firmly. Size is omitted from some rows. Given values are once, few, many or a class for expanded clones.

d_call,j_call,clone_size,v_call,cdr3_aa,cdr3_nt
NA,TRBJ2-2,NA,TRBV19,CASKGGELFF,TGTGCCAGTAAGGGGGGGGAGCTGTTTTTT
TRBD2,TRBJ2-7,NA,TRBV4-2,CASSQDPREEGFTYEQYF,TGTGCCAGCAGCCAAGATCCCCGGGAGGAGGGCTTTACCTACGAGCAGTACTTC
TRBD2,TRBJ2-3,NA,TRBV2,CASLLAGSTDTQYF,TGTGCCAGCCTATTAGCGGGAAGCACAGATACGCAGTATTTT
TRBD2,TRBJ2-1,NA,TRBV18,CASSPPLHSEGGKNNEQFF,TGTGCCAGCTCACCACCTTTACATTCCGAGGGAGGGAAGAACAATGAGCAGTTCTTC
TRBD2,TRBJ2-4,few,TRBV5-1,CASSLASGRASVKNIQYF,TGCGCCAGCAGCTTGGCTAGCGGGAGGGCCTCTGTCAAAAACATTCAGTACTTC
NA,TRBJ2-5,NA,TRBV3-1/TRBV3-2,CASSLFLETQYF,TGTGCCAGCAGCCTTTTTCTGGAGACCCAGTACTTC
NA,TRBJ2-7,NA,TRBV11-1,CASSLVADSSYEQYF,TGTGCCAGCAGCTTAGTTGCGGACAGCTCCTACGAGCAGTACTTC
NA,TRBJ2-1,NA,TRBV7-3,CASSSRYGSSYNEQFF,TGTGCCAGCAGCTCTCGTTACGGGAGCTCCTACAATGAGCAGTTCTTC
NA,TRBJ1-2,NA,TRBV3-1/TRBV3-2,CASSQDPNRQTNYGYTF,TGTGCCAGCAGCCAAGATCCCAACCGACAGACCAACTATGGCTACACCTTC
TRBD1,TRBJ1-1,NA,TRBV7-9,CASSYTGGNTEAFF,TGTGCCAGCAGCTACACAGGGGGGAACACTGAAGCTTTCTTT
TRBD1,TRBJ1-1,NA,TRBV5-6,CASSLGTVNTEAFF,TGTGCCAGCAGCCTCGGGACAGTGAACACTGAAGCTTTCTTT
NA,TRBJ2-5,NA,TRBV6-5,CASSYDSQETQYF,TGTGCCAGCAGTTACGACAGTCAAGAGACCCAGTACTTC
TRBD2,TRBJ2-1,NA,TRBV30,CAWSVQSSGKIF,TGTGCCTGGAGTGTACAGTCTAGCGGGAAGATCTTC
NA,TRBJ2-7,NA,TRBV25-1,CASSDRDTNSYEQYF,TGTGCCAGCAGTGACCGGGACACAAACTCGTACGAGCAGTACTTC
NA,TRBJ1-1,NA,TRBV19,CASTPTENTEAFF,TGTGCCAGTACCCCGACAGAGAACACTGAAGCTTTCTTT
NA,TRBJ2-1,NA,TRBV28,CASSLTVYNEQFF,TGTGCCAGCAGTTTAACTGTCTACAATGAGCAGTTCTTC
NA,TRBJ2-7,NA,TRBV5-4,CASSLHQGYEQYF,TGTGCCAGCAGTCTTCACCAGGGCTACGAGCAGTACTTC
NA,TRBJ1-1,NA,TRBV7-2,CASSFRGKVKAFF,TGTGCCAGCAGCTTCAGAGGGAAGGTTAAAGCTTTCTTT
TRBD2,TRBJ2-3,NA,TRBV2,CASSQAGVGTDTQYF,TGTGCCAGCAGTCAAGCGGGAGTTGGCACAGATACGCAGTATTTT
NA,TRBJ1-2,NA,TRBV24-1,CATSDFEGERGYTF,TGTGCCACCAGTGACTTCGAGGGGGAAAGAGGCTACACCTTC
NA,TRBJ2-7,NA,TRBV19,CASSMGGTGTYEQYF,TGTGCCAGTAGTATGGGGGGGACAGGAACCTACGAGCAGTACTTC
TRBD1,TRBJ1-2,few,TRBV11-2,CASSKDREPFYGYTF,TGTGCCAGCAGCAAGGACAGGGAGCCCTTTTATGGCTACACCTTC
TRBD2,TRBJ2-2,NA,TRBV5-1,CASSLNSGRVTGELFF,TGCGCCAGCAGCTTGAATAGCGGGAGGGTTACCGGGGAGCTGTTTTTT
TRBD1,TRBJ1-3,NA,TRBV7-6,CASSSPEGQGISGNTIYF,TGTGCCAGCAGCTCCCCTGAGGGACAGGGAATCTCTGGAAACACCATATATTTT
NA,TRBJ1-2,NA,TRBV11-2,CASSLVGGPYGYTF,TGTGCCAGCAGCTTAGTGGGGGGACCCTATGGCTACACCTTC
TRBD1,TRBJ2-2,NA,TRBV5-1,CASSWTGAGELFF,TGCGCCAGCAGCTGGACAGGGGCCGGGGAGCTGTTTTTT
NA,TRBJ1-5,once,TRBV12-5,CASGLDSNQPQHF,TGTGCTAGTGGTTTGGACAGTAATCAGCCCCAGCATTTT
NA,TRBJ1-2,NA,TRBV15,CATSRGSGASRVQGYTF,TGTGCCACCAGCAGAGGTTCAGGGGCGAGCAGGGTGCAAGGCTACACCTTC
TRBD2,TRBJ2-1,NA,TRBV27,CASSYGLAGNEQFF,TGTGCCAGCAGTTATGGGCTAGCGGGCAATGAGCAGTTCTTC
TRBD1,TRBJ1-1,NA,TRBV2,CARNGQGLVNTEAFF,TGTGCCAGGAACGGACAGGGGCTGGTGAACACTGAAGCTTTCTTT
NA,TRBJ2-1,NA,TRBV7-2,CASSWTRANNEQFF,TGTGCCAGCAGCTGGACAAGGGCAAACAATGAGCAGTTCTTC
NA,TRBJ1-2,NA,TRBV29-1,CSVVAPGIPYGYTF,TGCAGCGTGGTGGCACCCGGGATTCCCTATGGCTACACCTTC
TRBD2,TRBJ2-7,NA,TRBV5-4,CASSPLAGGIAGVQYF,TGTGCCAGCAGCCCCTTGGCGGGAGGTATCGCTGGTGTGCAGTACTTC
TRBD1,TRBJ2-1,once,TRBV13,CASTLQGAGEQFF,TGTGCCAGCACCCTACAGGGGGCAGGGGAGCAGTTCTTC